This T cell receptor beta chain is from a study of metastatic and nonmetastatic thyroid tumors. The overall study: Both malignant and benign thyroid patients supplied peripheral blood and tumor or nodule tissue samples, across which the repertoires of these patients were then compared. General observations from the study: As reported, TCR beta diversity in blood and tumor was significantly higher in malignant thyroid tumors than in benign nodules.

The CDR3 consists of 15 residues. Trimming at V came to 2 bases and at J to 5 bases, leaving 8 bases not matched to a gene. Per germline, CDR1 SGHVS and CDR2 FQNEAQ. As processed by the authors: Built for papillary thyroid cancer, a distant-metastasis classifier drew on CDR3 differences across clinicopathological groups. TCRdb re-called clones via MiXCR from the PCR reads. TCRdb's processing, not the authors' own work, is the source of the V and J calls. The sample records a few thousand clones, less than 35% being singletons. This clone was seen at least ten times. Its target is not known. All patients reached thyroid surgery having received no treatment beforehand.

The gene calls are TRBV7-8 and TRBJ2-7, with TRBD1 matching over 8 bases. The origin of this receptor is a female donor with papillary thyroid cancer or a benign thyroid nodule (not recorded which). Some clones in this sample may be carry-over from other donors' samples. Material for sequencing was adjacent normal tissue. The CDR3 DNA is TGTGCCAGCAGCTTATCCGGGACAGGTCGCGACGAGCAGTACTTC. Amino acids: CASSLSGTGRDEQYF.